These T cell receptor beta chains were read from a single sample in a study of blood T cells in healthy people across ages. TCRdb re-called the 5' RACE reads through MiXCR, storing one row per CDR3 protein. The sample carries about 570,000 distinct CDR3 sequences, 25% to 30% recorded once. Sequencing used blood. Source of these receptors: an older woman in good health. Both conserved end residues are part of each CDR3. The D gene is left open where the match is weak. Size values are once, few and many counts, or a class for expanded clones, and some rows have none.

v_call: TRBV29-1
d_call: -
clone_size: -
j_call: TRBJ1-1
cdr3_length: 11
cdr3_aa: CSVEKGSGAFF

v_call: TRBV7-2
d_call: -
clone_size: -
j_call: TRBJ2-5
cdr3_length: 15
cdr3_aa: CASSLVQGTSETQYF

v_call: TRBV9
d_call: TRBD2
clone_size: -
j_call: TRBJ2-5
cdr3_length: 15
cdr3_aa: CASSVPTSGEETQYF

v_call: TRBV12-3/TRBV12-4
d_call: TRBD1
clone_size: few
j_call: TRBJ2-2
cdr3_length: 16
cdr3_aa: CASGPGTGVYSGELFF

v_call: TRBV6-5
d_call: -
clone_size: many
j_call: TRBJ1-4
cdr3_length: 16
cdr3_aa: CASSYSRVGTNEKLFF

v_call: TRBV6-2/TRBV6-3
d_call: -
clone_size: -
j_call: TRBJ2-1
cdr3_length: 14
cdr3_aa: CASRRDPLFNEQFF

v_call: TRBV6-1
d_call: -
clone_size: few
j_call: TRBJ1-1
cdr3_length: 13
cdr3_aa: CASSENRGVLAFF

v_call: TRBV20-1
d_call: -
clone_size: once
j_call: TRBJ2-1
cdr3_length: 13
cdr3_aa: CSAMSQPYNEQFF

v_call: TRBV6-2/TRBV6-3
d_call: -
clone_size: many
j_call: TRBJ2-5
cdr3_length: 13
cdr3_aa: CASSRGSQETQYF

v_call: TRBV6-5
d_call: -
clone_size: -
j_call: TRBJ2-3
cdr3_length: 14
cdr3_aa: CASSYLAGEDTQYF

v_call: TRBV5-1
d_call: -
clone_size: few
j_call: TRBJ2-3
cdr3_length: 15
cdr3_aa: CASSLMEGRGETQYF

v_call: TRBV29-1
d_call: -
clone_size: few
j_call: TRBJ1-1
cdr3_length: 11
cdr3_aa: CSGDRNTEAFF

v_call: TRBV29-1
d_call: TRBD2
clone_size: -
j_call: TRBJ2-3
cdr3_length: 15
cdr3_aa: CSVEGLAGVGDTQYF